The present TCR beta chain was sequenced within a study of shared T cell receptors in the human thymus (dated by TCRdb to 2020 to 2023). The study in broad terms: The study examined how self-reactive, shared T-cell receptor alpha chains are generated in the human thymus.

On this clone: Its antigen is unknown. Per-nucleotide qualities are absent, and no much larger clonotype sits a single base away.

The CDR3 contains 21 residues, cysteine and phenylalanine counted. Only CDR3 DNA is held: 63 bases, read in frame from base 1. According to the germline V gene, CDR1 reads SGHRS and CDR2 reads YFSETQ. V is shortened by 4 bases, J by 13 bases, and the region joining them spans 41 bases. Libraries were constructed by the immunoSEQ multiplex PCR assay. TCRdb's version of the immuneACCESS table is confined to in-frame rearrangements and falls short of the full clone set. An unresolved V gene accounts for under half of the shortfall where checked; the remainder is of unknown origin. In all, the sample holds 540,000 or so clones, and roughly 74% of those were seen once. More than 0.01% of the sample is in the top ten clones. The same data also contributed to another study, on human thymus T cells. As that second study puts it: The donors were immunologically healthy infants in Finland who had open corrective cardiac surgery for congenital heart defects. The thymus tissue came from surgical resects taken out during corrective cardiac surgery. V and J gene segment usage appeared biased in both thymic and peripheral blood repertoires. According to the related research, thymic TCR repertoires were highly overlapping among unrelated individuals. The study characterized TCR alpha and beta repertoires from roughly 8 infant thymus samples and four related peripheral blood samples. The cohort included about 6 male and two female infants, with donor ages spanning 7 to 244 days. Thymocytes were mechanically released from the tissue and were stored as pellets of roughly 9-31 million cells at -70 degrees C. A QIAsymphony instrument was used to extract genomic DNA from the frozen cell pellets. Using the immunoSEQ multiplex PCR assay, the TCRB and TCRAD loci were amplified from a standardized quantity of quality-controlled genomic DNA. The V(D)J region was spanned by amplicons of a length sufficient to cover the CDR3 and to identify V and J genes. Through the commercial immunoSEQ service, the amplicons were sequenced on an Illumina platform. Primer bias and sequencing errors were corrected using previously described methods, and TCRAD and TCRB definitions followed the IMGT database. Analysis of the repertoires was done with immunoSEQ Analyzer 3.0 and VDJTools and included basic statistics, V/J segment usage, diversity estimates, rarefaction and pairwise overlap. Chao1, ChaoE, Efron-Thisted, Shannon and inverse Simpson indices were used to estimate diversity, which was also estimated on datasets down-sampled to the smallest sample. For repertoire overlap, CDR3 nucleotide sequence, V gene and J gene had to match strictly, and clustering was done by Jaccard-based multidimensional scaling. On average, roughly 890,000 unique TCRB clonotypes were obtained from thymus samples, compared with about 84,000 from blood samples.

The clonotype originates from a boy less than two years old with a congenital heart defect. Donor details come from another sample of the same person, matched by shared clones. Recombination joined TRBV5-1 with TRBJ1-4, with TRBD1 as a weak D call on 5 bases. Sequenced input: thymocytes. Here the CDR3 is given as CASSPLGIGRLRGVDKNGLFF. The DNA sequence is given as TGCGCCAGCAGCCCCCTCGGGATAGGACGATTGCGGGGGGTTGACAAAAACGGACTGTTTTTT.